Sequencing of this TCR beta chain was carried out in a study of tumor-infiltrating lymphocytes in localized non-small cell lung cancer. General observations from the study: Higher tumor T cell infiltration than in uninvolved lung was supported by TCRbeta sequencing.

Produced via immunoSEQ multiplex PCR; TCRdb's table is partial and in-frame only. The sample consists of some 22,000 clones, 70% to 80% of them appearing once. Comment on this clone: The antigen is undetermined.

Germline CDR1 LNHDA, CDR2 SQIVND (reference sequence). The CDR3 totals 17 residues. V lost 5 bases and J lost 0, with 17 bases in between. The J gene is TRBJ1-5, the V gene TRBV19; possibly TRBD1 for D (6 bases). The sequence derives from a human donor with non-small cell lung cancer. The sequenced sample consisted of lung tumor tissue. CDR3 in amino acids: CASSRDTAPYSNQPQHF. The DNA of the CDR3 is TGTGCCAGTAGTCGGGACACCGCCCCTTATAGCAATCAGCCCCAGCATTTT.